This passage covers 19 T cell receptor beta chains from one sample sequenced in a study of control samples from healthy donors and cancer patients. Sequencing used immunoSEQ multiplex PCR; TCRdb keeps in-frame clones, though not all of them. This table holds about 150,000 clones, 75% to 95% found once. The sequencing input was blood. These receptors all come from a man aged 25-40 years in good health.

The rearrangement joins TRBV20-1 to TRBJ2-1; TRBD2 matches 10 bases. Germline V gene sequence: CDR1 DFQATT, CDR2 SNEGSKA (reference sequence). V shed 3 bases, J shed 3 bases, and the junction held 2 bases outside the gene matches. There are 14 residues in the CDR3. The CDR3 DNA follows: TGCAGTGCTAGTGGACTAGCGGACTACAATGAGCAGTTCTTC. It codes for CSASGLADYNEQFF.

The chain has TRBV6-5 and TRBJ2-1; maybe TRBD1 (6 bases). The germline V gene encodes CDR1 MNHEY and CDR2 SVGAGI. Trimming removed 5 bases from V and 0 bases from J, with 11 bases in between. The CDR3 totals 15 residues. Here the CDR3 DNA reads TGTGCCAGCAGTCATACAGGGAGCTCCTACAATGAGCAGTTCTTC. It translates to CASSHTGSSYNEQFF.

The rearrangement links TRBV4-2 to TRBJ2-7; perhaps TRBD1 as D (5 bases). V lost 0 bases to trimming and J lost 2 bases, with 8 bases between them. Germline lookup yields CDR1 LGHNA and CDR2 YNFKEQ. The CDR3 is 14 residues long. The chain's CDR3 is CASSQEPGTYEQYF. The CDR3 DNA is TGTGCCAGCAGCCAAGAGCCAGGGACCTACGAGCAGTACTTC.

This chain uses TRBV6-6 with TRBJ1-1; 7 bases match TRBD1. The CDR3 is 14 residues long. Germline CDR1 and CDR2: MNHNY and SVGAGI (reference sequence). J was trimmed by 4 bases and V by 4 bases; bases with no gene match: 6. CDR3 loop: CASSFTQGTTEAFF. The CDR3 DNA follows: TGTGCCAGCAGTTTTACACAGGGGACCACTGAAGCTTTCTTT.

This sequence joins TRBV30 and TRBJ1-1; TRBD1 agrees at 7 bases. The CDR3 covers 15 residues. Germline CDR1 is GTSNPN and CDR2 is SVGIG (reference sequence). J was trimmed by 4 bases and V by 1 base; bases with no gene match: 9. CDR3 protein: CAWSEGRGLGTEAFF. The CDR3 region has the DNA TGTGCCTGGAGTGAAGGAAGGGGGCTAGGCACTGAAGCTTTCTTT. The complete variable domain, with remaining parts taken from reference TRBV30 and TRBJ1-1, reads SQTIHQWPATLVQPVGSPLSLECTVEGTSNPNLYWYRQAAGRGLQLLFYSVGIGQISSEVPQNLSASRPQDRQFILSSKKLLLSDSGFYLCAWSEGRGLGTEAFFGQGTRLTVV.

A few counts support this clone. The chain joins TRBV7-8 to TRBJ1-5, with a possible D match to TRBD1 (6 bases). The length of the CDR3 is 17 residues. With 5 bases removed from V and 2 bases from J, the gap between germline ends came to 19 bases. Germline CDR1 is SGHVS and CDR2 is FQNEAQ. For the CDR3, the DNA is TGTGCCAGCAGCGCCGACGAATACGGGGGCGGCAATCAGCCCCAGCATTTT. Translated, it gives CASSADEYGGGNQPQHF.

The chain employs TRBV5-4 and TRBJ2-1; the match to TRBD1 covers 9 bases. Germline values: CDR1 SGHNT, CDR2 YYREEE (reference sequence). The junction had 7 bases not matched to a gene; V was cut back by 3 bases and J by 12 bases. The CDR3 extends over 13 amino acids. CDR3 sequence reads: CASSWAQGAGQFF. The CDR3 DNA reads TGTGCCAGCAGCTGGGCACAGGGGGCAGGGCAGTTCTTC.

This rearrangement joins TRBV23-1 to TRBJ1-1, with TRBD1 matching 8 bases. TRBV23-1 qualifies as an ORF whose function is uncertain. V lost 6 bases, J lost 3 bases, and 12 bases stayed unmatched. There are 16 residues in the CDR3. The CDR3 DNA sequence: TGCGCCAGCAGCCCAACGCCGGACAGGGTGGACACTGAAGCTTTCTTT. It codes for CASSPTPDRVDTEAFF.

This sequence joins TRBV27 and TRBJ1-2, with D possibly TRBD1 on 5 matching bases. Trimming removed 5 bases at V and 4 bases at J, with 11 bases between. Per germline, CDR1 MNHEY and CDR2 SMNVEV (reference sequence). The CDR3 totals 13 residues. CDR3: CASSNQGPYGYTF. CDR3 bases: TGTGCCAGCAGTAATCAGGGACCCTATGGCTACACCTTC.

The V call is TRBV6-1, the J call TRBJ1-2; D is ambiguous. Trimming took 3 bases from V and 5 from J, leaving 10 bases between them. Germline CDR1 MNHNS, CDR2 SASEGT. The CDR3 loop spans 13 amino acids. Here the CDR3 reads CASSEGSGYGYTF. In DNA form, the CDR3 reads TGTGCCAGCAGTGAGGGGAGTGGGTATGGCTACACCTTC.

This chain joins TRBV2 and TRBJ1-1; 9 nucleotides match TRBD1. Germline V lookup: CDR1 SNHLY, CDR2 FYNNEI. Trimming cost V 5 bases and J 6 bases; bases outside gene matches: 10. CDR3 length: 15 amino acids. The CDR3 coding sequence is TGTGCCAGCAGTCTGCTACAGGGGGCGAATGCTGAAGCTTTCTTT. It yields the protein CASSLLQGANAEAFF.

The CDR3 DNA sequence: TGTGCCAGCAGCTTAAGGTGGGGGGGGACAGATACGCAGTATTTT. Its translation: CASSLRWGGTDTQYF. This chain links TRBV11-2 with TRBJ2-3; 7 nucleotides line up with TRBD2. This CDR3 region has 15 residues. V shed 2 bases, J shed 3 bases, and the junction held 5 bases outside the gene matches. Germline assignment: CDR1 SGHAT and CDR2 FQNNGV. Using reference TRBV11-2 and TRBJ2-3 for the parts outside the CDR3, the full variable domain is EAGVAQSPRYKIIEKRQSVAFWCNPISGHATLYWYQQILGQGPKLLIQFQNNGVVDDSQLPKDRFSAERLKGVDSTLKIQPAKLEDSAVYLCASSLRWGGTDTQYFGPGTRLTVL.

This chain's CDR3 is CASSLRWGSIYEQYF. DNA for the CDR3: TGTGCCAGCAGCTTAAGGTGGGGAAGTATTTACGAGCAGTACTTC. This chain joins TRBV7-6 and TRBJ2-7; D remains unclear. This CDR3 has 15 amino acids. CDR1 is SGHVS, CDR2 FNYEAQ, per germline. V was pared by 2 bases and J by 4 bases, with 15 bases between.

This clone was seen a single time. Other DNA sequences in the same sample also yield this CDR3. V gene TRBV5-1 combines with J gene TRBJ2-7, with D perhaps TRBD2 (5 bases). Between the trimmed V and J ends, which lost 0 bases and 0 bases, there was a span of 7 bases. The CDR3 contains 14 residues. Germline CDR1 reads SGHRS; CDR2 reads YFSETQ. The CDR3 region is CASSLGGSSYEQYF. CDR3 coding DNA: TGCGCCAGCAGCTTGGGCGGGTCCTCCTACGAGCAGTACTTC.

The V call is TRBV28, the J call TRBJ1-1; the D is unclear. The CDR3 spans 13 residues. Trimming shortened V by 3 bases and J by 1 base, and 6 bases separated the two germline ends. Looked up from germline, CDR1 is MDHEN and CDR2 is SYDVKM. CDR3 sequence: CASSFPGNTEAFF. In DNA form, the CDR3 reads TGTGCCAGCAGTTTTCCGGGGAACACTGAAGCTTTCTTT.

This chain connects TRBV2 to TRBJ1-2; D not resolved. V was shortened by 2 bases and J by 5 bases, with 9 bases between the two germline ends. The CDR3 runs 13 residues. Germline V gene data show CDR1 as SNHLY and CDR2 as FYNNEI. The CDR3 coding sequence is TGTGCCAGCAGTGAACCGAGAACTTATGGCTACACCTTC. Translated: CASSEPRTYGYTF.

V is TRBV7-8 and J is TRBJ2-6; 9 bases line up with TRBD1. Trimming removed 5 bases from V and 0 bases from J; junction bases left unmatched: 8. Germline lookup yields CDR1 SGHVS and CDR2 FQNEAQ. CDR3 length: 18 amino acids. CDR3 region: CASSAIGTGFSGANVLTF. CDR3 in DNA: TGTGCCAGCAGCGCCATCGGGACAGGGTTCTCTGGGGCCAACGTCCTGACTTTC.

The genes are TRBV24-1 and TRBJ2-7; 7 bases fit TRBD2. The CDR3 length is 15 residues. Germline V gives CDR1 KGHDR, CDR2 SFDVKD. V trimming: 2 bases; J trimming: 1 base; junction bases outside the gene matches: 4. The CDR3 DNA reads as TGTGCCACCAGTGATTCTTTAGCGGGTTCCTACGAGCAGTACTTC. Translated, it gives CATSDSLAGSYEQYF.

This clone was counted between two and nine times. The chain recombines TRBV30 with TRBJ1-1; weak D call: TRBD1 (5 bases). CDR3 length equals 13 residues. Germline V gene sequence: CDR1 GTSNPN, CDR2 SVGIG (reference sequence). V lost 8 bases to trimming and J lost 5 bases, with 18 bases between them. CDR3 bases: TGTGCCCTCTCGGTGACAGATAGGACTGAAGCTTTCTTT. The encoded protein is CALSVTDRTEAFF.